This T cell receptor beta chain was identified during a study of OX40 agonist ivuxolimab in advanced cancers. This CDR3 has 17 residues. CDR1 is SGDLS and CDR2 is YYNGEE in the germline V gene. The junction had 7 bases not matched to a gene; V was cut back by 0 bases and J by 2 bases. The assay was immunoSEQ multiplex PCR, and TCRdb's table has in-frame clones only and misses some. The table includes 15,000 to 25,000 clones, approximately 71% detected once. The sequencing here drew on CD4+ or CD8+ T cells sorted from blood, taken in a trial of the OX40 agonist ivuxolimab. The TCR comes from an adult with an advanced solid tumor such as melanoma, head and neck, liver or kidney cancer. The V call is TRBV9, the J call TRBJ2-3; 9 positions match TRBD2. The CDR3 here is CASSVEGGRAITDTQYF. The CDR3 DNA is TGTGCCAGCAGCGTAGAAGGCGGGAGGGCGATCACAGATACGCAGTATTTT.